These 9 T cell receptor beta chains share one sample of origin, sequenced in a study of cytotoxic CD8 clonotypes in ibrutinib-treated CLL (dated by TCRdb to the early 2020s). The method was the immunoSEQ multiplex PCR assay. The immuneACCESS repertoire file appears here via TCRdb, limited to in-frame rearrangements. These files lack a portion of the clones; in checked studies, under half of the deficit traces to unresolved V genes, and the cause of the others is not known. The sample records 30,000 to 40,000 clones, 71% of which are singletons. The top ten clones comprise over 15% of the sample. Taken with the paper, the label for time point translates to: progressive disease on ibrutinib. The material sequenced was PBMCs, taken at disease progression, from a patient treated with ibrutinib. The origin of the receptors is a human donor with chronic lymphocytic leukemia.

The gene calls are TRBV6-1 and TRBJ1-2, with a possible D match to TRBD1 (5 bases). The CDR3 sequence is 13 residues long. The V and J ends lost 3 bases and 6 bases respectively, with 11 bases between them. Germline V gene lookup returns CDR1 MNHNS and CDR2 SASEGT. In DNA, the CDR3 is TGTGCCAGCAGTGAGCCAGGGAGCGATGGCTACACCTTC. Its protein is CASSEPGSDGYTF.

The CDR3 DNA sequence: TGTGCCAGCAGCCCCGTGGGGGACTACAATGAGCAGTTCTTC. Protein product: CASSPVGDYNEQFF. This rearrangement joins TRBV11-1 to TRBJ2-1; D might be TRBD1 or TRBD2, each matching 5 bases. Germline assignment: CDR1 SGHAT and CDR2 FQDESV (reference sequence). V gave up 5 bases and J gave up 3 bases, with 11 bases separating them. The CDR3 totals 14 residues.

The chain is built from TRBV7-9 and TRBJ2-1, with 7 bases matching TRBD1. From germline, CDR1 is SEHNR and CDR2 FQNEAQ (reference sequence). J lost 12 bases, V lost 2 bases, and 7 bases had no gene match. CDR3 size: 13 residues. Here the CDR3 DNA reads TGTGCCAGCAGCTTACAAGGGGGCGACGGGCAGTTCTTC. It yields the protein CASSLQGGDGQFF.

V usage is TRBV9 and J usage is TRBJ2-5, with 7 nucleotides matching TRBD2. The J segment lost 4 bases and the V segment lost 3 bases, leaving 3 bases of the junction unmatched. Looked up from germline, CDR1 is SGDLS and CDR2 is YYNGEE. This CDR3 spans 13 amino acids. This CDR3 reads CASSAGGLETQYF. The CDR3 region has the DNA TGTGCCAGCAGCGCGGGGGGTTTAGAGACCCAGTACTTC.

J is TRBJ2-5 and V is TRBV4-2; TRBD1 agrees at 10 bases. CDR1 is LGHNA and CDR2 is YNFKEQ in the germline V gene. The V and J ends lost 4 bases and 5 bases, in that order; junction bases with no gene match: 10. CDR3 length equals 16 residues. The CDR3 DNA sequence: TGTGCCAGCAGCCCGACGGGACAGGGGACACTGGAGACCCAGTACTTC. Protein product: CASSPTGQGTLETQYF.

The chain uses TRBV7-2 and TRBJ1-5; 9 nucleotides align to TRBD1. The germline V gene encodes CDR1 SGHTA and CDR2 FQGNSA. The CDR3 covers 15 residues. V lost 2 bases and J lost 6; bases outside the gene matches: 5. The CDR3 region is CASSLLGTGSQPQHF. In nucleotides, the CDR3 is TGTGCCAGCAGCTTATTAGGGACAGGGAGTCAGCCCCAGCATTTT. The full variable domain, with the rest looked up from reference TRBV7-2 and TRBJ1-5, is GAGVSQSPSNKVTEKGKDVELRCDPISGHTALYWYRQSLGQGLEFLIYFQGNSAPDKSGLPSDRFSAERTGGSVSTLTIQRTQQEDSAVYLCASSLLGTGSQPQHFGDGTRLSIL.

V gene TRBV5-4 combines with J gene TRBJ1-3; 8 bases line up with TRBD1. CDR3 length: 14 residues. The germline CDR1 and CDR2 sequences are SGHNT and YYREEE (reference sequence). V lost 4 bases and J lost 4; bases outside the gene matches: 4. The DNA for the CDR3 is TGTGCCAGCAGCGCTAGGACAGGGGGAAACACCATATATTTT. This sequence encodes CASSARTGGNTIYF.

The gene calls are TRBV11-2 and TRBJ2-5; D may be TRBD2 (6 bases). Per germline, CDR1 SGHAT and CDR2 FQNNGV. Trimming stripped 4 bases from V and 1 base from J, with 13 bases between. The CDR3 extends over 15 amino acids. The CDR3 DNA is TGTGCCAGCAGCTCCGGCCCCGGGGGCCAAGAGACCCAGTACTTC. This gives the protein CASSSGPGGQETQYF.

This chain uses TRBV5-6 with TRBJ2-4, with a weak D call TRBD2 (7 bases). CDR3 length: 18 residues. Germline V lookup: CDR1 SGHDT, CDR2 YYEEEE. The V end was cut by 5 bases, the J end by 0 bases, with 21 bases between. CDR3: CASRGGPGTNLAKNIQYF. CDR3 nucleotide sequence: TGTGCCAGCAGGGGGGGGCCGGGAACAAACTTAGCCAAAAACATTCAGTACTTC.